This T cell receptor beta chain was obtained from a study of shared clonotypes between healthy human individuals. Germline V gene sequence: CDR1 MNHNY, CDR2 SVGAGI (reference sequence). Trimming pared 0 bases from V and 4 bases from J, leaving 13 bases between. This CDR3 spans 15 amino acids. Assay execution proceeded at the deep level. Profiling relied on immunoSEQ multiplex PCR, and the TCRdb table lists in-frame clones only, not all of them. The repertoire has about 2.4 million clones, approximately 93% of them found once; the top ten carry about 0.38%. Whole-study findings and limits: What rarefaction showed was incomplete sorted-subset sequencing despite large depth.

CD45RA+ naive and CD45RA-negative memory subsets were separated from CD4+ cells. Points on this clone: What it binds is not known.

Sequencing was performed on naive CD4+ T cells from PBMCs. The subset denotes: CD45RA+ positively selected. The chain couples TRBV6-6 to TRBJ2-7; a possible D gene is TRBD2 (7 bases). This clonotype was obtained from a man between 18 and 35 years old in good health. Some clones in this sample may be carry-over from other donors' samples. The CDR3 here is CASSYSGRGPYEQYF. CDR3 DNA: TGTGCCAGCAGTTACTCAGGGCGGGGGCCTTACGAGCAGTACTTC.